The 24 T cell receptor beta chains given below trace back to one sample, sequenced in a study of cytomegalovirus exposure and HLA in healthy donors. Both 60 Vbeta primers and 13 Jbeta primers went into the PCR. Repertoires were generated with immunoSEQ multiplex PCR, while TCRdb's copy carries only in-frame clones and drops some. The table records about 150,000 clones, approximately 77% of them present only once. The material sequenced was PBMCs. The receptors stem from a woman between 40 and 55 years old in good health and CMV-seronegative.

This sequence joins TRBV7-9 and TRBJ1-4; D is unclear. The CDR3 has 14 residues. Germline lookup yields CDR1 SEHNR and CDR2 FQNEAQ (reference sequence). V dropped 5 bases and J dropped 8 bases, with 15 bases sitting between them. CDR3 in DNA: TGTGCCAGCAGCGTCCATACACGAGGGGAAAAACTGTTTTTT. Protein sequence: CASSVHTRGEKLFF.

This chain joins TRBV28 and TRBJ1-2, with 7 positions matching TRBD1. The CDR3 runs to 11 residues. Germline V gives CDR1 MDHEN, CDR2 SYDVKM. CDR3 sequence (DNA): TGTGCGTTATCGACAGGGAACGGCTACACCTTC. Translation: CALSTGNGYTF.

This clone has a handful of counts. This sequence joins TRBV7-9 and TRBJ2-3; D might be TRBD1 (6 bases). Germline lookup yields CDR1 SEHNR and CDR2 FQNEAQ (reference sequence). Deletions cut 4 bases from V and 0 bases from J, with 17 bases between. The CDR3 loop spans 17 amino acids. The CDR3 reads CASSSPHVRGSTDTQYF. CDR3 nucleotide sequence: TGTGCCAGCAGCTCCCCCCACGTCAGGGGTAGCACAGATACGCAGTATTTT.

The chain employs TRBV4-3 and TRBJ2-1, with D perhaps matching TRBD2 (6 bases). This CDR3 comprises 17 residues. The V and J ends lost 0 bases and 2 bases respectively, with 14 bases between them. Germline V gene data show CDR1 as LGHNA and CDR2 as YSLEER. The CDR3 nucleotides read TGCGCCAGCAGCCAAGATGTGGCCGGGAGTACCTACAATGAGCAGTTCTTC. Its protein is CASSQDVAGSTYNEQFF.

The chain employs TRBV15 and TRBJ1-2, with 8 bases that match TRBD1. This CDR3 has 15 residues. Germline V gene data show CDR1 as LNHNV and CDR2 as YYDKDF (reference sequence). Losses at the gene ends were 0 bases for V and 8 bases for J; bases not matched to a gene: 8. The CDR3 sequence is CATSREGRTGSGYTF. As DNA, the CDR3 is TGTGCCACCAGCAGAGAAGGGAGGACAGGGTCCGGCTACACCTTC.

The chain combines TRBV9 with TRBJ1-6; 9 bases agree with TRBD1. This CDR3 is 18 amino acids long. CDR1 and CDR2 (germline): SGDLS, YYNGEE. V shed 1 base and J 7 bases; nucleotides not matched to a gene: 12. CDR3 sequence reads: CASSVMAATGTGNSPLHF. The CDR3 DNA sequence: TGTGCCAGCAGCGTAATGGCGGCCACCGGGACAGGGAATTCACCCCTCCACTTT.

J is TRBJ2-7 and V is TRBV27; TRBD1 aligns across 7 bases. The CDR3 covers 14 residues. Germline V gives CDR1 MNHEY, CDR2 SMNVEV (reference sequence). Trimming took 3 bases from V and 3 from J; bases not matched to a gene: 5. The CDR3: CASSFRTGHYEQYF. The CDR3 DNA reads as TGTGCCAGCAGTTTTAGGACAGGTCACTACGAGCAGTACTTC.

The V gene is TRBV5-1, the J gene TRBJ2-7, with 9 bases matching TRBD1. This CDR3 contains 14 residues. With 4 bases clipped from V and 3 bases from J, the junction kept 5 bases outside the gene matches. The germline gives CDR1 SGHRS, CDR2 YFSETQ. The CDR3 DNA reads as TGCGCCAGCAGCCCGGGACAGGGCGGCTACGAGCAGTACTTC. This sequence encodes CASSPGQGGYEQYF.

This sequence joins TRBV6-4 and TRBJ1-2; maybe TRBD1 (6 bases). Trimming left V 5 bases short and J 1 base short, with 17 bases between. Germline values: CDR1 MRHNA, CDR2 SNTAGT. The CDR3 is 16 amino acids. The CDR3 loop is CASSPQDSPINYGYTF. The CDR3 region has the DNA TGTGCCAGCAGTCCCCAGGACAGTCCCATTAACTATGGCTACACCTTC.

CDR3 in amino acids: CASSDPWGQSTEAFF. The CDR3 nucleotides are TGTGCCAGCAGTGATCCTTGGGGACAGAGCACAGAAGCTTTCTTT. The J gene is TRBJ1-1, the V gene TRBV25-1, with 7 bases that match TRBD1. The trim removed 3 bases at V and 8 bases at J, leaving 12 bases unmatched. This CDR3 contains 15 residues. In germline, CDR1 is MGHDK, CDR2 SYGVNS. Using reference TRBV25-1 and TRBJ1-1 for the parts outside the CDR3, the full variable domain is EADIYQTPRYLVIGTGKKITLECSQTMGHDKMYWYQQDPGMELHLIHYSYGVNSTEKGDLSSESTVSRIRTEHFPLTLESARPSHTSQYLCASSDPWGQSTEAFFGQGTRLTVV.

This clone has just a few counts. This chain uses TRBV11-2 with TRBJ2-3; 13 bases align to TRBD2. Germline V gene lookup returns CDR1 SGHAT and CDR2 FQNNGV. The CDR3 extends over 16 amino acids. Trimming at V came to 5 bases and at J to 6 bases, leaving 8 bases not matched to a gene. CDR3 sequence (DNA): TGTGCCAGCAGCCTACTAGCGGGGGGGACGGGGGATACGCAGTATTTT. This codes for CASSLLAGGTGDTQYF.

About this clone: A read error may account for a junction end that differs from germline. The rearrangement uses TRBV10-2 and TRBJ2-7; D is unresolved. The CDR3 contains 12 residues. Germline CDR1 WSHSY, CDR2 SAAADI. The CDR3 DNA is TGCGCCAGCACTGAGGCCCGGTACGAGCAGTACTTC. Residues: CASTEARYEQYF.

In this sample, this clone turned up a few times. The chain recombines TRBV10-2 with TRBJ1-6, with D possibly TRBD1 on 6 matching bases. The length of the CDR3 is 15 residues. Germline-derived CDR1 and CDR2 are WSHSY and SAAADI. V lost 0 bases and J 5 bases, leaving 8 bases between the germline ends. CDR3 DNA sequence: TGCGCCAGCAGTGAGTCCGCAGGGGATAATTCACCCCTCCACTTT. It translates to CASSESAGDNSPLHF.

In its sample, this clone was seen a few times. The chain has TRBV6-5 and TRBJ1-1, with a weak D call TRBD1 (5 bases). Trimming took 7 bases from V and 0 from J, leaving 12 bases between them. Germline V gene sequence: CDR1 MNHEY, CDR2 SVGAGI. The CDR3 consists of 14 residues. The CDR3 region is CASTPQVLNTEAFF. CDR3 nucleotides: TGTGCCAGCACGCCACAGGTCTTGAACACTGAAGCTTTCTTT.

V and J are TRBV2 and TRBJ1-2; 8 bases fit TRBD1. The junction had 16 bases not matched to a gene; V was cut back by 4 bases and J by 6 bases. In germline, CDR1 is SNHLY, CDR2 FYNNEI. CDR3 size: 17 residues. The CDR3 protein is CASSVNRGSKTTNGYTF. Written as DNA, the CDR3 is TGTGCCAGCAGTGTCAACAGGGGGTCTAAGACGACTAATGGCTACACCTTC.

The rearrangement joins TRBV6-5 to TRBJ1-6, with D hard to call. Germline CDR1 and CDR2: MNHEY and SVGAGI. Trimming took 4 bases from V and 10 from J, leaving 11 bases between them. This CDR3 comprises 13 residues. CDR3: CASSFPGLSPLHF. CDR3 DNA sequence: TGTGCCAGCAGTTTCCCGGGGTTGTCACCCCTCCACTTT.

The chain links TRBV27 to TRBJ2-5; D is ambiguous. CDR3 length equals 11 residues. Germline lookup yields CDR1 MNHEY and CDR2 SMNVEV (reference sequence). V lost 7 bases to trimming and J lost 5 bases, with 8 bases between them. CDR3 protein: CASTLGETQYF. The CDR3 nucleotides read TGTGCCAGCACCCTCGGGGAGACCCAGTACTTC.

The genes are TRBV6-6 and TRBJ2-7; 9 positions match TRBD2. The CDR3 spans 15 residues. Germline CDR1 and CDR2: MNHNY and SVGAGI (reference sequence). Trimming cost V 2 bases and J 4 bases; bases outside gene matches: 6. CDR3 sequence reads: CASSYSLAGIYEQYF. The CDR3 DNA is TGTGCCAGCAGTTACAGCCTAGCGGGGATATACGAGCAGTACTTC.

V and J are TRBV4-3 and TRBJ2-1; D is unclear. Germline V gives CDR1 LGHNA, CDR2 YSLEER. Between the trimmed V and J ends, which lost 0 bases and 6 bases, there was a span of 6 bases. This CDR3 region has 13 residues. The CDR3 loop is CASSQERSNEQFF. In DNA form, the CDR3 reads TGCGCCAGCAGCCAAGAGCGGAGCAATGAGCAGTTCTTC.

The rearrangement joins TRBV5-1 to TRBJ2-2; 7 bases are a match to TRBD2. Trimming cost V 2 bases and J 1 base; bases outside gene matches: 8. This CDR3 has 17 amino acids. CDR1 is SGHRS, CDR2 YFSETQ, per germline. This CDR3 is CASSFATSSLNTGELFF. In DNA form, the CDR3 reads TGCGCCAGCAGCTTTGCGACTAGCAGCCTGAACACCGGGGAGCTGTTTTTT.

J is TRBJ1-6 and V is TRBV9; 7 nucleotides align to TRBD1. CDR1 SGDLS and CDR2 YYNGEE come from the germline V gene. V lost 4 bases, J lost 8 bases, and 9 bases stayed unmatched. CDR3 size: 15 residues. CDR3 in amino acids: CASSPRDSGYSPLHF. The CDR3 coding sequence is TGTGCCAGCAGCCCGCGGGACAGTGGGTATTCACCCCTCCACTTT.

The CDR3 sequence: CASSFGSGGSTGELFF. Written as DNA, the CDR3 is TGTGCCAGCAGCTTTGGTAGCGGGGGTTCTACCGGGGAGCTGTTTTTT. V gene TRBV5-4 combines with J gene TRBJ2-2; TRBD2 aligns across 9 bases. The J segment lost 5 bases and the V segment lost 2 bases, leaving 7 bases of the junction unmatched. The V gene's germline CDR1 is SGHNT and CDR2 YYREEE (reference sequence). The CDR3 spans 16 residues. Full variable domain (remainder filled in from reference TRBV5-4 and TRBJ2-2): ETGVTQSPTHLIKTRGQQVTLRCSSQSGHNTVSWYQQALGQGPQFIFQYYREEENGRGNFPPRFSGLQFPNYSSELNVNALELDDSALYLCASSFGSGGSTGELFFGEGSRLTVL.

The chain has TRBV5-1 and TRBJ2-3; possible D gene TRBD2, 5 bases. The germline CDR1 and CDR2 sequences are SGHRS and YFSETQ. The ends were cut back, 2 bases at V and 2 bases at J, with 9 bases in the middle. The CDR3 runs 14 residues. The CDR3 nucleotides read TGCGCCAGCAGCTTTCCGGACTCCACAGATACGCAGTATTTT. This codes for CASSFPDSTDTQYF.

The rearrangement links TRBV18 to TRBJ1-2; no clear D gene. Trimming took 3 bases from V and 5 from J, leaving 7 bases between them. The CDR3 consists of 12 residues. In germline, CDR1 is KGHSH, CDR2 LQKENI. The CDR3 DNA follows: TGTGCCAGCTCACCGGGGAGGTATGGCTACACCTTC. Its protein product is CASSPGRYGYTF.